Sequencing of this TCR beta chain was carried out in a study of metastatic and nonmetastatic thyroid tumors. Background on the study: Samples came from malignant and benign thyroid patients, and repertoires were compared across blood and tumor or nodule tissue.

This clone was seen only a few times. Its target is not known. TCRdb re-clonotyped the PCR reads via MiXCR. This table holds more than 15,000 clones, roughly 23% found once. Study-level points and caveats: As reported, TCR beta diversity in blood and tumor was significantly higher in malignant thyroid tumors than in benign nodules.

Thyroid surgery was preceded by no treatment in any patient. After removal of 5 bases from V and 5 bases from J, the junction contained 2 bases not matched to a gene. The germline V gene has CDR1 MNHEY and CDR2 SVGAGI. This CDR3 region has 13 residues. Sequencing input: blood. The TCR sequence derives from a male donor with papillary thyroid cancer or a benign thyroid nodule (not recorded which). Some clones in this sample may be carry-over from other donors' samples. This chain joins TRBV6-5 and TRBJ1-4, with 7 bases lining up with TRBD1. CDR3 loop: CASSRQGNEKLFF. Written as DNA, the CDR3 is TGTGCCAGCAGTAGACAGGGAAATGAAAAACTGTTTTTT.